This T cell receptor beta chain was profiled in a study of cytomegalovirus exposure and HLA in healthy donors (TCRdb year 2017). Broadly, across the study: According to a later analysis, the approximately 120 validation repertoires were produced on the same platform as the 666 repertoires of the first cohort. The study was designed to test whether signatures of past pathogen exposure could be identified by cataloging public T cell receptors. Along with the approximately 700-subject first cohort, a separate validation cohort of some 130 different subjects was used. The study combined high-throughput TCR immunosequencing, statistical association of individual TCRs with disease status, and machine learning to predict cytomegalovirus infection status. General study outcomes and caveats: While some public TCRs were present in many individuals, most TCR sequences turned up only very rarely across donors. Of the cluster scores, approximately 94% were above 0 in a later analysis, which found that TCRs clustered in the first cohort also tended to co-occur in the 95 to 150 validation repertoires. In the study, 150 to 200 TCR beta chains were listed as associated with cytomegalovirus. The authors suggested that the approach could potentially be extended to other disease states and immunological phenotypes. The classifier was reported to diagnose cytomegalovirus status with high specificity and sensitivity in both the original cohort and the validation cohort. In vitro tests confirmed that a few of the cytomegalovirus-associated TCR beta chains recognize cytomegalovirus antigens. A later analysis had no HLA typing for the validation cohort, so co-occurrence there was scored across all 130 or so repertoires.

The donors were included in the validation cohort of over a hundred subjects, a group kept apart from the roughly 670-subject first cohort. The method behind the library was the immunoSEQ multiplex PCR assay. The source study handled its data this way. A statistical classification framework was built for diagnosing cytomegalovirus status from the catalog of TCR beta chain sequences. The immuneACCESS repertoire file appears here via TCRdb, limited to in-frame rearrangements. These files lack a portion of the clones; in checked studies, under half of the deficit traces to unresolved V genes, and the cause of the others is not known. That table gives V, J and clone size, and the DNA gave D and trimming. For this sample the table gives 200,000 or so clones, of which about four fifths were detected only once. The top ten hold over 5.5% of the sample. About this clone: Its recognized antigen is unknown. No per-base quality is available; no much larger clone lies one base away.

The sample comprised PBMCs. This clonotype was sampled from a man aged 18 to 30 in good health and CMV-seropositive.

The nucleotide sequence is given as TGCAGCGTTGAATTATCAGGGCGAACCGGGGAGCTGTTTTTT. Protein translation: CSVELSGRTGELFF. The chain joins TRBV29-1 to TRBJ2-2; possibly the D gene is TRBD1, per 5 matching bases. CDR1 and CDR2, per the germline V gene, are SQVTM and ANQGSEA. Its CDR3 holds 14 amino acids, cysteine through phenylalanine. Only the CDR3 DNA stays, 42 bases, in frame from base 1. V and J are truncated by 2 bases and 5 bases respectively, leaving an intervening sequence of 12 bases.